A single sample is the source of the 32 T cell receptor beta chains below, sequenced in a study of cytotoxic CD8 clonotypes in ibrutinib-treated CLL. Data came from immunoSEQ multiplex PCR; TCRdb stores just in-frame clones and leaves some out. The sample contains 190,000 or so clones, around 70% of which appear only once. Sample: PBMCs, taken after 24 months of ibrutinib treatment. These receptors were obtained from a human donor with chronic lymphocytic leukemia.

This clone was seen more than once but under ten times. The chain couples TRBV28 to TRBJ1-5; D unclear. CDR1 and CDR2 (germline): MDHEN, SYDVKM. V was shortened by 5 bases and J by 3 bases, with 14 bases between the two germline ends. CDR3 length: 15 residues. The CDR3 region is CASSTRLPFNQPQHF. The CDR3 region has the DNA TGTGCCAGCAGTACACGCTTACCCTTCAATCAGCCCCAGCATTTT.

The J gene is TRBJ1-2, the V gene TRBV30; D call uncertain. CDR1 and CDR2 from the germline V gene are GTSNPN and SVGIG (reference sequence). Trimming cost V 2 bases and J 8 bases, with 9 bases left between them. The CDR3 is made up of 11 amino acids. The chain's CDR3 is CAWSLLIGYTF. In DNA, the CDR3 is TGTGCCTGGAGTCTACTAATCGGCTACACCTTC.

J is TRBJ2-7 and V is TRBV11-2; 12 nucleotides line up with TRBD2. The CDR3 totals 15 residues. V shed 6 bases, J shed 3 bases, and the junction held 6 bases outside the gene matches. In germline, CDR1 is SGHAT, CDR2 FQNNGV. The CDR3 is CASRSLAGGGYEQYF. The CDR3, as DNA: TGTGCCAGCAGGTCGCTAGCGGGAGGGGGCTACGAGCAGTACTTC.

The chain has TRBV27 and TRBJ2-3; 7 nucleotides match TRBD1. Germline CDR1 MNHEY, CDR2 SMNVEV (reference sequence). The CDR3 runs 15 residues. The V segment lost 6 bases and the J segment 3 bases; nucleotides outside the gene matches: 9. In DNA, the CDR3 is TGTGCCAGCAGGCGACAGGGACGGTGGACAGATACGCAGTATTTT. This encodes CASRRQGRWTDTQYF.

The chain links TRBV19 to TRBJ2-3, with D maybe TRBD1 (6 bases). The V gene lost 6 bases and the J gene lost 9 bases, with 19 bases spanning the gap. The CDR3 is made up of 14 amino acids. The V gene's germline CDR1 is LNHDA and CDR2 SQIVND (reference sequence). As DNA, the CDR3 is TGTGCCAGTAGAACGAGGGGCAACCAGGGGACGCAGTATTTT. Translating it yields CASRTRGNQGTQYF.

There are a few counts of this clone. This rearrangement joins TRBV6-5 to TRBJ2-2, with 7 bases matching TRBD2. Germline V gene sequence: CDR1 MNHEY, CDR2 SVGAGI. The J segment lost 4 bases and the V segment lost 3 bases, leaving 8 bases of the junction unmatched. The CDR3 totals 16 residues. This chain's CDR3 is CASSYPRGGGTGELFF. As DNA, the CDR3 is TGTGCCAGCAGTTATCCCCGGGGCGGGGGCACCGGGGAGCTGTTTTTT.

This chain joins TRBV4-2 and TRBJ1-2; a weak D match, TRBD1 (6 bases). V lost 0 bases, J lost 2 bases, and 16 bases lay in between. The CDR3 consists of 17 residues. In germline, CDR1 is LGHNA, CDR2 YNFKEQ. The CDR3 reads CASSQELRTAKNYGYTF. As DNA, the CDR3 is TGTGCCAGCAGCCAAGAACTACGGACAGCTAAAAACTATGGCTACACCTTC.

This rearrangement joins TRBV5-1 to TRBJ2-1; 10 nucleotides line up with TRBD1. Per germline, CDR1 SGHRS and CDR2 YFSETQ. The CDR3 is made up of 16 amino acids. V lost 4 bases and J lost 6; bases outside the gene matches: 10. In DNA, the CDR3 is TGCGCCAGCAGCACCAGCGACAGGGGGCAGATCAATGAGCAGTTCTTC. This gives the protein CASSTSDRGQINEQFF.

This sequence joins TRBV11-2 and TRBJ2-1; D is possibly TRBD2 (5 bases). The CDR3 sequence is 15 residues long. Germline V gene sequence: CDR1 SGHAT, CDR2 FQNNGV. Between the trimmed V and J ends, which lost 3 bases and 2 bases, there was a span of 11 bases. The CDR3 region is CASSFDYSTYNEQFF. CDR3 in DNA: TGTGCCAGCAGCTTCGACTACTCCACCTACAATGAGCAGTTCTTC.

The rearrangement uses TRBV6-5 and TRBJ1-3; possible D gene TRBD1, 5 bases. This CDR3 comprises 14 residues. Germline assignment: CDR1 MNHEY and CDR2 SVGAGI. V lost 5 bases and J 4 bases, leaving 12 bases between the germline ends. The CDR3 sequence is CASSTDRAGNTIYF. The CDR3 DNA reads as TGTGCCAGCAGTACAGACAGAGCAGGAAACACCATATATTTT.

The chain links TRBV28 to TRBJ2-5; D is unclear. Germline V gene lookup returns CDR1 MDHEN and CDR2 SYDVKM. V was shortened by 6 bases and J by 1 base, with 6 bases between the two germline ends. This CDR3 contains 12 residues. CDR3 region: CASSLLQETQYF. DNA of the CDR3: TGTGCCAGCAGCTTACTCCAAGAGACCCAGTACTTC.

The rearrangement joins TRBV5-1 to TRBJ2-3; 11 nucleotides align to TRBD2. V trimming: 4 bases; J trimming: 1 base; junction bases outside the gene matches: 5. The CDR3 has 16 residues. CDR1 SGHRS and CDR2 YFSETQ come from the germline V gene. The CDR3 sequence is CASSARLAGRTDTQYF. DNA of the CDR3: TGCGCCAGCAGCGCAAGACTAGCGGGACGCACAGATACGCAGTATTTT.

J is TRBJ2-7 and V is TRBV5-5, with 7 bases fitting TRBD2. V was clipped by 6 bases and J by 6 bases; unmatched bases: 12. This CDR3 contains 14 residues. Per germline, CDR1 SGHKS and CDR2 YYEKEE (reference sequence). The CDR3 DNA reads as TGTGCCAGCATGGTGTTGGCGGGAGTCTCCGAGCAGTACTTC. The encoded protein is CASMVLAGVSEQYF.

The chain links TRBV7-3 to TRBJ2-1; D is uncertain. V lost 0 bases and J lost 0, with 12 bases in between. This CDR3 is built from 17 residues. Germline lookup yields CDR1 SGHTA and CDR2 FQGTGA. The CDR3 DNA sequence: TGTGCCAGCAGCTTAACGTTCACTGGCCACTCCTACAATGAGCAGTTCTTC. Translation gives CASSLTFTGHSYNEQFF.

The chain employs TRBV4-3 and TRBJ2-7; D possibly matches TRBD1 or TRBD2 (5 bases each). The CDR3 length is 16 residues. The germline CDR1 and CDR2 sequences are LGHNA and YSLEER. Trimming left V 4 bases short and J 2 bases short, with 18 bases between. This CDR3 reads CASSRTTGRVTYEQYF. DNA of the CDR3: TGCGCCAGCAGCCGTACGACGGGGCGGGTCACCTACGAGCAGTACTTC.

The CDR3 spells CASSVDGGRPHPPQETQYF. CDR3 in DNA: TGTGCCAGCAGCGTAGACGGCGGGAGACCACATCCCCCCCAAGAGACCCAGTACTTC. The chain employs TRBV9 and TRBJ2-5; 7 positions agree with TRBD2. The CDR3 is made up of 19 amino acids. Trimming at V came to 0 bases and at J to 1 base, leaving 15 bases not matched to a gene. Germline V CDR1 and CDR2: SGDLS, YYNGEE. Supplemented by reference TRBV9 and TRBJ2-5, the full variable domain reads DSGVTQTPKHLITATGQRVTLRCSPRSGDLSVYWYQQSLDQGLQFLIQYYNGEERAKGNILERFSAQQFPDLHSELNLSSLELGDSALYFCASSVDGGRPHPPQETQYFGPGTRLLVL.

The chain employs TRBV5-5 and TRBJ1-1; 8 nucleotides line up with TRBD1. Germline loops: CDR1 SGHKS, CDR2 YYEKEE (reference sequence). After removal of 4 bases from V and 5 bases from J, the junction contained 13 bases not matched to a gene. This CDR3 is built from 16 residues. Here the CDR3 reads CASSIHDRGARTEAFF. CDR3 DNA: TGTGCCAGCAGCATCCATGACAGGGGAGCTAGGACTGAAGCTTTCTTT.

The CDR3 DNA reads TGCGCCAGCAGCCAAGTCGGGACGGCGAAAGAGACCCAGTACTTC. It codes for CASSQVGTAKETQYF. This chain links TRBV4-1 with TRBJ2-5, with D perhaps matching TRBD1 or TRBD2 (5 bases each). The V end was cut by 1 base, the J end by 3 bases, with 12 bases between. Germline values: CDR1 MGHRA, CDR2 YSYEKL. CDR3 length: 15 amino acids.

This clone was counted between two and nine times. The chain is built from TRBV6-5 and TRBJ1-5, with 7 bases matching TRBD1. Germline V CDR1 and CDR2: MNHEY, SVGAGI. Unmatched junction bases numbered 8, after V lost 6 bases and J lost 3 bases. CDR3 length equals 15 residues. CDR3 protein: CASSRGQANNQPQHF. CDR3 bases: TGTGCCAGCAGCCGAGGACAGGCCAACAATCAGCCCCAGCATTTT.

This clone was counted only a few times. The genes are TRBV11-2 and TRBJ1-1, with a tentative D call TRBD1 (5 bases). The CDR3 loop spans 15 amino acids. Trimming stripped 2 bases from V and 0 bases from J, with 10 bases between. The germline V gene has CDR1 SGHAT and CDR2 FQNNGV. CDR3 in DNA: TGTGCCAGCAGCTTACAGGGATCCATGAACACTGAAGCTTTCTTT. Translating it yields CASSLQGSMNTEAFF.

The gene calls are TRBV29-1 and TRBJ2-1, with 8 bases lining up with TRBD2. CDR3 length: 14 residues. Per the germline V gene, CDR1 is SQVTM and CDR2 is ANQGSEA. The V segment lost 7 bases and the J segment 0 bases; nucleotides outside the gene matches: 5. CDR3 amino acids: CSAQRENSYNEQFF. CDR3 DNA: TGCAGCGCCCAGCGGGAGAACTCCTACAATGAGCAGTTCTTC.

This clone was counted only a few times. The V and J genes are TRBV19 and TRBJ1-2; tentatively, D is TRBD1 (6 bases). Germline V CDR1 and CDR2: LNHDA, SQIVND (reference sequence). CDR3 length equals 15 residues. Trimming took 2 bases from V and 4 from J, leaving 14 bases between them. Written as DNA, the CDR3 is TGTGCCAGTAGTATACCGTGGGACACCACCTATGGCTACACCTTC. As protein: CASSIPWDTTYGYTF.

The chain is built from TRBV5-1 and TRBJ2-7, with TRBD2 identical over 12 bases. Germline CDR1 SGHRS, CDR2 YFSETQ. J was trimmed by 6 bases and V by 0 bases; bases with no gene match: 4. The CDR3 spans 15 residues. The CDR3 DNA is TGCGCCAGCAGCTTGGAGACTAGCGGGAGTGGCGAGCAGTACTTC. Its protein product is CASSLETSGSGEQYF. The full variable domain, with the rest looked up from reference TRBV5-1 and TRBJ2-7, is KAGVTQTPRYLIKTRGQQVTLSCSPISGHRSVSWYQQTPGQGLQFLFEYFSETQRNKGNFPGRFSGRQFSNSRSEMNVSTLELGDSALYLCASSLETSGSGEQYFGPGTRLTVT.

V is TRBV9 and J is TRBJ2-1, with 11 positions matching TRBD2. This CDR3 is 15 amino acids long. Germline values: CDR1 SGDLS, CDR2 YYNGEE. V dropped 2 bases and J dropped 5; count of bases not matched to a gene: 3. The DNA of the CDR3 is TGTGCCAGCAGCGTTAGCGGGAGGGATCACAATGAGCAGTTCTTC. It encodes CASSVSGRDHNEQFF.

The CDR3 spells CASSQPDRANTEAFF. CDR3 sequence (DNA): TGCGCCAGCAGCCAACCCGACAGAGCCAACACTGAAGCTTTCTTT. This rearrangement joins TRBV4-3 to TRBJ1-1; D possibly corresponds to TRBD1 (5 bases). Germline values: CDR1 LGHNA, CDR2 YSLEER. V was cut by 2 bases and J by 2 bases, with 12 bases left in between. The CDR3 contains 15 residues.

J is TRBJ1-2 and V is TRBV9; D is uncertain. V was pared by 4 bases and J by 7 bases, with 14 bases between. The germline gives CDR1 SGDLS, CDR2 YYNGEE. The CDR3 loop spans 13 amino acids. The CDR3 region is CASSPSGSSGYTF. CDR3 DNA sequence: TGTGCCAGCAGCCCCTCCGGCTCCTCTGGCTACACCTTC.

This clone turned up a few times. CDR3 DNA: TGTGCCAGCAGCAACAACCTGAACACTGAAGCTTTCTTT. Its translation: CASSNNLNTEAFF. The chain couples TRBV7-2 to TRBJ1-1; D is ambiguous. The CDR3 covers 13 residues. V was trimmed by 5 bases and J by 0 bases, leaving 7 bases between them. Germline V gene data show CDR1 as SGHTA and CDR2 as FQGNSA.

V usage is TRBV7-6 and J usage is TRBJ2-1, with D possibly being TRBD2 (5 bases). Trimming stripped 1 base from V and 7 bases from J, with 11 bases between. The CDR3 has 14 amino acids. Germline CDR1 is SGHVS and CDR2 is FNYEAQ. CDR3 protein: CASSLVRRGNEQFF. CDR3 DNA sequence: TGTGCCAGCAGCTTAGTCCGACGGGGTAATGAGCAGTTCTTC.

The rearrangement joins TRBV7-3 to TRBJ2-3; D call uncertain. The CDR3 covers 15 residues. V shed 2 bases and J shed 1 base, with 10 bases lying between them. CDR1 SGHTA and CDR2 FQGTGA come from the germline V gene. CDR3 protein: CASSLHLVGTDTQYF. The CDR3 DNA reads as TGTGCCAGCAGCTTACACTTGGTGGGCACAGATACGCAGTATTTT.

The chain couples TRBV7-2 to TRBJ2-7; D is ambiguous. Looked up from germline, CDR1 is SGHTA and CDR2 is FQGNSA. The CDR3 runs 11 residues. V gave up 2 bases and J gave up 3 bases, with 2 bases separating them. The CDR3 here is CASSLLYEQYF. The CDR3 DNA is TGTGCCAGCAGCTTACTCTACGAGCAGTACTTC.

The rearrangement links TRBV5-6 to TRBJ2-1, with 8 bases fitting TRBD2. The V and J ends lost 4 bases and 7 bases, in that order; junction bases with no gene match: 10. The CDR3 contains 15 residues. Germline CDR1 reads SGHDT; CDR2 reads YYEEEE. The CDR3 nucleotides are TGTGCCAGCAGCCCGGCTTTGGGACTAGGGAATGAGCAGTTCTTC. It is translated as CASSPALGLGNEQFF.

The chain recombines TRBV7-9 with TRBJ2-3; TRBD1 agrees at 8 bases. CDR1 SEHNR and CDR2 FQNEAQ come from the germline V gene (reference sequence). Germline trimming cut 3 bases from V and 0 bases from J; bases unmatched to any gene: 2. The CDR3 covers 15 residues. CDR3 nucleotides: TGTGCCAGCAGCTTGCACAGGGGGAGCACAGATACGCAGTATTTT. Protein product: CASSLHRGSTDTQYF.